This TCR beta chain was recorded in a study of shared clonotypes between healthy human individuals. Study at large: Aged between 18 and 49, the donors were two women and a few men. Study conclusions and caveats: Non-shared clonotypes showed lower generation probabilities than clonotypes common to all four donors.

Assay execution proceeded at the deep level. Produced via immunoSEQ multiplex PCR; TCRdb's table is partial and in-frame only. The top ten clones hold around 0.13% of a sample with 2 million to 2.5 million clones, 90% to 96% of them seen once. To note about this clone: The antigen is not known.

This CDR3 contains 15 residues. The trim removed 3 bases at V and 2 bases at J, leaving 4 bases unmatched. Looked up from germline, CDR1 is SGDLS and CDR2 is YYNGEE. Sequencing was performed on naive CD4+ T cells sorted from blood. Subset noted: CD45RA+ positively selected. The sequence was collected from a man younger than 35 in good health. V gene TRBV9 combines with J gene TRBJ1-3; 8 bases align to TRBD1. CDR3 in DNA: TGTGCCAGCAGCGCAGGGACAGGCACTGGAAACACCATATATTTT. Protein sequence: CASSAGTGTGNTIYF. Together with reference TRBV9 and TRBJ1-3, the CDR3 gives the full variable domain: DSGVTQTPKHLITATGQRVTLRCSPRSGDLSVYWYQQSLDQGLQFLIQYYNGEERAKGNILERFSAQQFPDLHSELNLSSLELGDSALYFCASSAGTGTGNTIYFGEGSWLTVV.